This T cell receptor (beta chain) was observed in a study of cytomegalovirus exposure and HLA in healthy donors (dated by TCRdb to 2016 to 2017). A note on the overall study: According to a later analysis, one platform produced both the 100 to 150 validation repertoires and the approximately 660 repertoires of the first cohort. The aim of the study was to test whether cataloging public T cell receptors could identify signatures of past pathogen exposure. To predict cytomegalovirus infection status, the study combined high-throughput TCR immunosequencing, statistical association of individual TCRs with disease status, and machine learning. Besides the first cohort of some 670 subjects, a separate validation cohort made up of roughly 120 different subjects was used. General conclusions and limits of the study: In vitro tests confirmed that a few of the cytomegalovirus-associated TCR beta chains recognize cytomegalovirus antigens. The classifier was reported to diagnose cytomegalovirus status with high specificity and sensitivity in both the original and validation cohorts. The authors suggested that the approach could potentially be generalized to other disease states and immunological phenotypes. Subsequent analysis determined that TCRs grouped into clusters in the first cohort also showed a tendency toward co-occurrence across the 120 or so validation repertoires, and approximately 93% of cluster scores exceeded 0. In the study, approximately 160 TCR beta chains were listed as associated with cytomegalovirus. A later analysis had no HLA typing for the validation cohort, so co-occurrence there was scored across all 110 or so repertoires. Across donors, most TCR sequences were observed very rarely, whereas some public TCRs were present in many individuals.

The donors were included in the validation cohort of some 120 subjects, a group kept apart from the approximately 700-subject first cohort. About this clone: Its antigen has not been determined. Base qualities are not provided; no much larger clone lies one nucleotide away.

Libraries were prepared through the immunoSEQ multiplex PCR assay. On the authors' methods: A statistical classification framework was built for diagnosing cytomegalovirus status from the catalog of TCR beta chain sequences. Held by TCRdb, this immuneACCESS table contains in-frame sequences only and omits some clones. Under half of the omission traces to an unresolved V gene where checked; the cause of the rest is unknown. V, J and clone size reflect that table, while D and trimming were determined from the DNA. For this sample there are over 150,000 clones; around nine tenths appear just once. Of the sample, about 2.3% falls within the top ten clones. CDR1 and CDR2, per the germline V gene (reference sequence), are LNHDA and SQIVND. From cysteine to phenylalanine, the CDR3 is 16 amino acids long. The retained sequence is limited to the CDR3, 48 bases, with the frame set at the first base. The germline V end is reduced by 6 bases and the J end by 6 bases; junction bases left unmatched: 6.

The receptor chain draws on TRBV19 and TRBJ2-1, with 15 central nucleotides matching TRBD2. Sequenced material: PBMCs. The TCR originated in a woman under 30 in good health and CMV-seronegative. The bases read TGTGCCAGTAGGTGGACTAGCGGGGGGGCCACCAATGAGCAGTTCTTC. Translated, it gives CASRWTSGGATNEQFF.